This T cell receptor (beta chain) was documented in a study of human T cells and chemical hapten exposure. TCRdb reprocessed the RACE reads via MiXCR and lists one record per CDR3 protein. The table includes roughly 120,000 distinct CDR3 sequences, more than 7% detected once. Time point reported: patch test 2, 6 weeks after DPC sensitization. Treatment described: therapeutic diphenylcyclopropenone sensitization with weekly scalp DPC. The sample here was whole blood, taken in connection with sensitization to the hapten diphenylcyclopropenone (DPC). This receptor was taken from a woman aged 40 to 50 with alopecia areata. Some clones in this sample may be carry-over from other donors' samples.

CDR3 loop: CASSHPGLADYNEQFF. In DNA, the CDR3 is TGTGCCAGCAGTCACCCGGGACTAGCGGACTACAATGAGCAGTTCTTC. The chain uses TRBV14 and TRBJ2-1, with 11 bases matching TRBD2. Germline V gene data show CDR1 as SGHDN and CDR2 as FVKESK. This CDR3 is built from 16 residues. V trimming: 6 bases; J trimming: 3 bases; junction bases outside the gene matches: 7.